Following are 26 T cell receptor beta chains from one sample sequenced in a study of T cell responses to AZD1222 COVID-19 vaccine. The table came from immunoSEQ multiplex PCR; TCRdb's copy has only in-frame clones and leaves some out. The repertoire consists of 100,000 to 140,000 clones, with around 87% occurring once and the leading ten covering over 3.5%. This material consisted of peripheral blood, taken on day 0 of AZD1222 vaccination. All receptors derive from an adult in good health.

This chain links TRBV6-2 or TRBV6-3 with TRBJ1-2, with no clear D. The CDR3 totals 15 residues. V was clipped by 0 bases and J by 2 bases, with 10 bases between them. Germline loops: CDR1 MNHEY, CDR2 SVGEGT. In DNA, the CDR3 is TGTGCCAGCAGTTACTCGACGGGCGACAACTATGGCTACACCTTC. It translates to CASSYSTGDNYGYTF.

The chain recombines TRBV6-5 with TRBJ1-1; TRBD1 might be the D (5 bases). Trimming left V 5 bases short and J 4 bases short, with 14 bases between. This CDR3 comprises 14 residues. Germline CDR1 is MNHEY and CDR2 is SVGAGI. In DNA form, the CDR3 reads TGTGCCAGCAGTCGAACAGGCGGGGGCACTGAAGCTTTCTTT. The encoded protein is CASSRTGGGTEAFF.

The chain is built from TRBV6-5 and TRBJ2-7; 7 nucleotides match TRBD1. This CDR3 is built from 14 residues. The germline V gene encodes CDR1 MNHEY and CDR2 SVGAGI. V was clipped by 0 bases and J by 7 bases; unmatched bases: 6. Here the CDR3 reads CASSYSGGAKEQYF. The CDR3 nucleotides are TGTGCCAGCAGTTACTCAGGGGGCGCAAAGGAGCAGTACTTC.

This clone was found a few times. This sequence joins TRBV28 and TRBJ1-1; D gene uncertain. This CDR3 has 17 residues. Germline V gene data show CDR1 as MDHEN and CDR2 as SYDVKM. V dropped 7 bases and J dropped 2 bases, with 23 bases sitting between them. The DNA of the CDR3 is TGTGCCAGCAATCCGTTAGGGCTCGGCCGGGGTAACACTGAAGCTTTCTTT. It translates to CASNPLGLGRGNTEAFF.

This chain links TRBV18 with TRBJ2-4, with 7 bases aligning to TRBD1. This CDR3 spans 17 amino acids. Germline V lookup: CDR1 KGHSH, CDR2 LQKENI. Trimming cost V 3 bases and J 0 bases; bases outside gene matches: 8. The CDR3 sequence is CASSPLEGAVAKNIQYF. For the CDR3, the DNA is TGTGCCAGCTCACCCCTCGAGGGGGCTGTAGCCAAAAACATTCAGTACTTC.

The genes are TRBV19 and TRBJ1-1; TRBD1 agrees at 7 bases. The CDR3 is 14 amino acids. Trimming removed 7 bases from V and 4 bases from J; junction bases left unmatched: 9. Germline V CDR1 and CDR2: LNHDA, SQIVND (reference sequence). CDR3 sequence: CASTMTGRVTEAFF. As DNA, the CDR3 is TGTGCCAGTACTATGACAGGGAGGGTCACTGAAGCTTTCTTT.

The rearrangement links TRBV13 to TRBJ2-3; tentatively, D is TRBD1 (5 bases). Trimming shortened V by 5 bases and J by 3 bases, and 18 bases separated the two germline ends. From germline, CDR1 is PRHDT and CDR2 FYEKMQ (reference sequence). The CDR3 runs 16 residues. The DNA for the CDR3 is TGTGCCAGCAGCCGTCGGACACCTAGTTGGACAGATACGCAGTATTTT. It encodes CASSRRTPSWTDTQYF.

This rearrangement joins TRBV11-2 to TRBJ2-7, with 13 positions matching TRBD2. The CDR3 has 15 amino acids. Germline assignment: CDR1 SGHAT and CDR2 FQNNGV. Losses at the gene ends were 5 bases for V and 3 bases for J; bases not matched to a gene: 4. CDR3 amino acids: CASSQLAGGNYEQYF. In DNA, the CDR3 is TGTGCCAGCAGCCAACTAGCGGGGGGGAACTACGAGCAGTACTTC.

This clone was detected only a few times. CDR3 DNA sequence: TGTGCCAGCAGCTTACCGACAGGGGCCACTGAAGCTTTCTTT. Translating gives CASSLPTGATEAFF. The V gene is TRBV7-2, the J gene TRBJ1-1; 8 bases fit TRBD1. This CDR3 spans 14 amino acids. The trim removed 2 bases at V and 4 bases at J, leaving 3 bases unmatched. Germline CDR1 reads SGHTA; CDR2 reads FQGNSA.

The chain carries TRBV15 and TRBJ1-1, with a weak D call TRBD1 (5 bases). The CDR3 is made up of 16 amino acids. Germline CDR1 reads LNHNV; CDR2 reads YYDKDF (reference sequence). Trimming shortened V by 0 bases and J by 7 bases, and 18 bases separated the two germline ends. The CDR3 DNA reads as TGTGCCACCAGCAGAGATCGGGGGTTTGTCGTAAATGAAGCTTTCTTT. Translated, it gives CATSRDRGFVVNEAFF.

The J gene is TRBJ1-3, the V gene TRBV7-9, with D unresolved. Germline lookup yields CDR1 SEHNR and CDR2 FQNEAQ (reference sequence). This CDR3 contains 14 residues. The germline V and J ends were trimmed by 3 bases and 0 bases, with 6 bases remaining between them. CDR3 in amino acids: CASSFTASGNTIYF. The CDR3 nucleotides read TGTGCCAGCAGCTTCACCGCCTCTGGAAACACCATATATTTT.

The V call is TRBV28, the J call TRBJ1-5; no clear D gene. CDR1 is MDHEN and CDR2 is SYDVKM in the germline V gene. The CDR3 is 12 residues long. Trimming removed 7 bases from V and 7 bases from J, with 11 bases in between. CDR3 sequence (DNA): TGTGCCAGCACCCTGGAAGGACAGCCCCAGCATTTT. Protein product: CASTLEGQPQHF.

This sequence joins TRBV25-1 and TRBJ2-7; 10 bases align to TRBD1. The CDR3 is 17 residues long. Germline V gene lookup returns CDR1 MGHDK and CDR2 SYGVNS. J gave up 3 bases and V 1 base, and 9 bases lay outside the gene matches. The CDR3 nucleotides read TGTGCCAGCAGTGAATGGGACAGGGGACGGTGGGTCTACGAGCAGTACTTC. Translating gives CASSEWDRGRWVYEQYF.

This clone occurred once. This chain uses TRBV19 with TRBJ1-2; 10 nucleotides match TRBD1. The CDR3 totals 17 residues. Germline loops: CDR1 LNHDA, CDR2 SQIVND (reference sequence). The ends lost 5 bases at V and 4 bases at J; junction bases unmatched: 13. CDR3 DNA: TGTGCCAGTAGTCTAAAGACGGGGGACAGGGGACTCTATGGCTACACCTTC. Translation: CASSLKTGDRGLYGYTF. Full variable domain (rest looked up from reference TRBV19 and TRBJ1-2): DGGITQSPKYLFRKEGQNVTLSCEQNLNHDAMYWYRQDPGQGLRLIYYSQIVNDFQKGDIAEGYSVSREKKESFPLTVTSAQKNPTAFYLCASSLKTGDRGLYGYTFGSGTRLTVV.

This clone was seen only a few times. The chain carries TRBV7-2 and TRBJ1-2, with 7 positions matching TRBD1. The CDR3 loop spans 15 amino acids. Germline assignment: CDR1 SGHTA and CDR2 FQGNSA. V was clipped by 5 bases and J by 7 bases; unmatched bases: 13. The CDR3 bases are TGTGCCAGCAGCCCGCGACAGGGCAGGATCAGTGGCTACACCTTC. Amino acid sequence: CASSPRQGRISGYTF.

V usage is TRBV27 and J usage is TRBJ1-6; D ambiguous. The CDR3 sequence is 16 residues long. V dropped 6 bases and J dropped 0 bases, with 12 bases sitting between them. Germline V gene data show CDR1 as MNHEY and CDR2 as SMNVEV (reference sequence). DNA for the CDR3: TGTGCCAGCAGCTGGGGAGCAAGCTCCTATAATTCACCCCTCCACTTT. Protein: CASSWGASSYNSPLHF.

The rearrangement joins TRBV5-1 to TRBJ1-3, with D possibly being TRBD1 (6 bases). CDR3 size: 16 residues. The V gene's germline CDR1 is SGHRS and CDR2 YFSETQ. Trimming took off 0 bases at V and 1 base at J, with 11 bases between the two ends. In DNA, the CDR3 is TGCGCCAGCAGCTTGGGGACAGATTATTCTGGAAACACCATATATTTT. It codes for CASSLGTDYSGNTIYF.

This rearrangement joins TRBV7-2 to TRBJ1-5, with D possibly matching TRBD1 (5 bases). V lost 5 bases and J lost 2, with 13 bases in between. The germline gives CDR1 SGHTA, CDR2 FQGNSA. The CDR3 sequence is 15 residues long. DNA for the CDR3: TGTGCCAGCAGCCGGGGGGGGGACGGCAATCAGCCCCAGCATTTT. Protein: CASSRGGDGNQPQHF.

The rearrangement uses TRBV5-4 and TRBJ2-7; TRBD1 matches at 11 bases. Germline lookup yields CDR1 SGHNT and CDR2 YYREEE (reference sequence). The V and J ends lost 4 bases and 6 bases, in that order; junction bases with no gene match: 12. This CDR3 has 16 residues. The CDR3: CASSEGGQGARFEQYF. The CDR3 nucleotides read TGTGCCAGCAGCGAAGGAGGACAGGGGGCGCGTTTCGAGCAGTACTTC.

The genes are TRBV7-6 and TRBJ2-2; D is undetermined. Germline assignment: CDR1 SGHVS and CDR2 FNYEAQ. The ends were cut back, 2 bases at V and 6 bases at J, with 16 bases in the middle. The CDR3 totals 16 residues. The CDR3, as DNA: TGTGCCAGCAGCTTATATCCAGCCCAGAGGTCCGGGGAGCTGTTTTTT. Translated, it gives CASSLYPAQRSGELFF.

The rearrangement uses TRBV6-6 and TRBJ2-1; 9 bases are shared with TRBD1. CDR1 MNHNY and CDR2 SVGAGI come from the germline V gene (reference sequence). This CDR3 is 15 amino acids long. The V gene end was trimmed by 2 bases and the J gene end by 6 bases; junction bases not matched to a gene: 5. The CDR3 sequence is CASSYPGQGSNEQFF. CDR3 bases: TGTGCCAGCAGTTACCCGGGACAGGGATCCAATGAGCAGTTCTTC.

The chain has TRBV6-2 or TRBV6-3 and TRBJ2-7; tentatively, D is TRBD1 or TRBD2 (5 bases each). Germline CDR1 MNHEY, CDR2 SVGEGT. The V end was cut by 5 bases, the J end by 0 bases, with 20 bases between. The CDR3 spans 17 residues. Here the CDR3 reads CASSPLSSGRPSYEQYF. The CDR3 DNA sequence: TGTGCCAGCAGTCCCCTCTCTTCGGGACGGCCCTCCTACGAGCAGTACTTC.

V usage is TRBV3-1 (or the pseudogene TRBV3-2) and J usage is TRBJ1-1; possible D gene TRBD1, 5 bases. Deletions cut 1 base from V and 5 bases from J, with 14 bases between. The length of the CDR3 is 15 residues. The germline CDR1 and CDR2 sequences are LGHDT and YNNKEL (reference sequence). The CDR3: CASSQVRGGWTEAFF. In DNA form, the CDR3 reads TGTGCCAGCAGCCAAGTAAGGGGAGGATGGACTGAAGCTTTCTTT.

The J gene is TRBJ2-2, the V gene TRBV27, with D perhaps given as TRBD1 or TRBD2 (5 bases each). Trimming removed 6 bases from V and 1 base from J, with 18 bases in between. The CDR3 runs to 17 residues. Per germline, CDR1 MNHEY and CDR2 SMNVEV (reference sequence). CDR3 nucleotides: TGTGCCAGCAGCATCTTCGGGACGGCCGGGAACACCGGGGAGCTGTTTTTT. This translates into CASSIFGTAGNTGELFF.

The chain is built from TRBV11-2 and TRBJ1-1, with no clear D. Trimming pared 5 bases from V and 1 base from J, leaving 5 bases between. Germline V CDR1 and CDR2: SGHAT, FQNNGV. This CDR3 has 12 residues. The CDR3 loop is CASSPENTEAFF. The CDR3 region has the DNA TGTGCCAGCAGCCCGGAGAACACTGAAGCTTTCTTT.

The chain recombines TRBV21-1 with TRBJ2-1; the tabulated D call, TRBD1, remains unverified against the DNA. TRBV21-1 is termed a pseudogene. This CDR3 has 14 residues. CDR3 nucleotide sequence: TGTGCCAGCAGTAGGGACAGGAGTTACAATGAGCAGTTCTTC. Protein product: CASSRDRSYNEQFF.